This T cell receptor (beta chain) stems from a study of blood T cell repertoires in COVID-19. Measured with immunoSEQ multiplex PCR; TCRdb has only the in-frame clones, and not every one. Of nearly 350,000 clones in the sample, 87% were seen once. V dropped 0 bases and J dropped 0 bases, with 6 bases sitting between them. The CDR3 has 15 residues. Germline CDR1 is ENHRY and CDR2 is SYGVKD. The TCR originated in a woman under 40 who had recovered from COVID-19. The sequenced sample consisted of PBMCs or T cells enriched from blood (not recorded which). The chain couples TRBV10-3 to TRBJ1-5; no reliable D call. The CDR3 here is CAISESGGSNQPQHF. CDR3 coding DNA: TGTGCCATCAGTGAGTCAGGCGGTAGCAATCAGCCCCAGCATTTT.